This T cell receptor (beta chain) was documented in a study of cytomegalovirus exposure and HLA in healthy donors. The CDR3 runs to 15 residues. With V trimmed by 2 bases and J by 5 bases, 6 bases remained unmatched. Germline assignment: CDR1 KGHSH and CDR2 LQKENI. Vbeta (60) and Jbeta (13) primers were used in the PCR. The repertoire was sequenced with immunoSEQ multiplex PCR; TCRdb's copy has only in-frame clones and lacks some. The table includes over 150,000 clones, around 83% detected once. Turning to this clone: What it binds is unknown.

Notes on the study in general: A later analysis linked a missense variant in DCLRE1C to the trimming of TCR beta V and J genes.

The chain joins TRBV18 to TRBJ2-1, with 7 bases lining up with TRBD1. The sequencing input was PBMCs. The clonotype originates from a woman aged 50 to 60 in good health and CMV-seropositive. The CDR3 coding sequence is TGTGCCAGCTCACCAACAGGGGTGGCGGACAATGAGCAGTTCTTC. Protein sequence: CASSPTGVADNEQFF.